This T cell receptor (beta chain) was sequenced during a study of T cell responses to AZD1222 COVID-19 vaccine. Study outcomes and limitations: Unmutated variant regions reportedly attract nearly half of all spike-specific TCRs. Along spike, vaccine-associated CD4 TCRs were found throughout, with dominance at 160-218 and 743-854. Donor demographics were predominantly white British with a female majority; clonal diversity may be underestimated. Two AZD1222 doses significantly raised spike-specific TCR breadth and depth over controls.

The table lists this clone with a few counts. What it binds is unknown. Using immunoSEQ multiplex PCR, the repertoire was profiled, and TCRdb retains in-frame clones only, with some absent. Among about 110,000 clones listed, approximately 90% were seen once. Per the germline V gene, CDR1 is LGHNT and CDR2 is FRNRAP. The trim removed 4 bases at V and 0 bases at J, leaving 3 bases unmatched. This CDR3 comprises 14 residues. The sequencing here drew on peripheral blood, taken on day 0 of AZD1222 vaccination. J is TRBJ2-7 and V is TRBV12-5; the match to TRBD1 covers 7 bases. The receptor's source is an adult in good health. CDR3 region: CASGSDRSSYEQYF. The CDR3 coding sequence is TGTGCTAGTGGTTCGGACAGGAGCTCCTACGAGCAGTACTTC.